In this sample, the clone carrying this T cell receptor beta chain turned up many times. As yet, its antigen is unknown. These data originate in a study of T cells in Graves' hyperthyroidism and ophthalmopathy. Graves' hyperthyroidism without ophthalmopathy progression within 18 months was termed stable. Criteria for exclusion of patients were uncontrolled infection, other autoimmune disease, pregnancy or lactation. The investigators amplified TCR beta CDR3 regions from RNA transcripts. HTBI primers were employed in a first-round RT-PCR of the TCR CDR3. TCRdb reprocessed the multiplex PCR reads with MiXCR, giving one entry per CDR3 protein. Among around 690,000 distinct CDR3 sequences, roughly a sixth were seen once, and the ten largest hold less than 20%. CDR3 length: 16 amino acids. The germline V and J ends were trimmed by 3 bases and 9 bases, with 18 bases remaining between them. Germline CDR1 MDHEN, CDR2 SYDVKM.

Study outcomes and limitations: Ophthalmopathy was identified by the model a median approximately 6.9 months ahead of onset.

The sample was blood. The sequence derives from a man aged 50 to 60 with Graves' hyperthyroidism. The V call is TRBV28, the J call TRBJ1-6, with D unclear. This CDR3 reads CASSFLDAIVGSPLHF. CDR3 sequence (DNA): TGTGCCAGCAGTTTTTTGGACGCAATCGTGGGTTCACCCCTCCACTTT.